The rows below give T cell receptor beta chains drawn from one sample of a study of PD-L1 blockade in urothelial cancer. Here immunoSEQ multiplex PCR was the method, and the copy in TCRdb shows in-frame clones only, minus some. The repertoire holds 72,000 or so clones, with roughly 86% as singletons. The starting material was PBMCs, obtained around atezolizumab (anti-PD-L1) treatment. All receptors come from a man aged 60 to 69 with urothelial cancer. CDR3s include the opening cysteine and the closing phenylalanine or tryptophan. Fields, in order: clone size, J gene, D gene, V gene, CDR3 DNA, CDR3 protein. The D gene is left open where the match is weak. Clone size is shown for a subset of rows, as once, few, many or a class of expanded clone.

. | TRBJ1-4 | TRBD1 | TRBV4-2 | TGTGCCAGCAGCCAAGAGGGACAGATTAATGAAAAACTGTTTTTT | CASSQEGQINEKLFF
. | TRBJ2-5 | TRBD1 | TRBV5-1 | TGCGCCAGCAGCTTGGCCGGGACAGCCACACAAGAGACCCAGTACTTC | CASSLAGTATQETQYF
. | TRBJ1-2 | TRBD1 | TRBV7-9 | TGTGCCAGCAGCCCTCGGACAGGGGGCGGCTACACCTTC | CASSPRTGGGYTF
once | TRBJ1-1 | TRBD1 | TRBV4-1 | TGCGCCAGCAGCCGCCGACAGGGAAACGTTATGAACACTGAAGCTTTCTTT | CASSRRQGNVMNTEAFF
. | TRBJ2-3 | . | TRBV5-8 | TGTGCCAGCAGCCCGGGGGACTCGGTGAGGGGAGCAGATACGCAGTATTTT | CASSPGDSVRGADTQYF
. | TRBJ2-2 | . | TRBV5-6 | TGTGCCAGCAGGAGAGGTGGGGCGCGGACCGGGGAGCTGTTTTTT | CASRRGGARTGELFF
. | TRBJ2-3 | . | TRBV27 | TGTGCCAGCAGTTTACGCGGGATGGTCACAGATACGCAGTATTTT | CASSLRGMVTDTQYF
. | TRBJ2-7 | TRBD2 | TRBV7-8 | TGTGCCAGCAGCTTAAGACTAGCGGACTACGAGCAGTACTTC | CASSLRLADYEQYF
. | TRBJ2-3 | . | TRBV7-2 | TGTGCCAGCAGCTTCCCCCCACTGACAGATACGCAGTATTTT | CASSFPPLTDTQYF
. | TRBJ1-5 | . | TRBV27 | TGTGCCAGCAGTTTTTTTGCGACTCTGGGGCCCCAGCATTTT | CASSFFATLGPQHF
. | TRBJ2-5 | . | TRBV29-1 | TGCAGCGCCCGGGTTTCCCAAGAGACCCAGTACTTC | CSARVSQETQYF
. | TRBJ1-2 | TRBD1 | TRBV2 | TGTGCCAGCAGTGAGGGGGACAGCCTCCCCTATGGCTACACCTTC | CASSEGDSLPYGYTF
. | TRBJ1-3 | . | TRBV9 | TGTGCCAGCAGCGATCCCGAGGGCCCAGACTTTTCGAGCTCTGGAAACACCATATATTTT | CASSDPEGPDFSSSGNTIYF
. | TRBJ2-3 | TRBD1 | TRBV5-4 | TGTGCCAGCAGCTCAAAGAAATCGGGACAGGGGGCAGATACGCAGTATTTT | CASSSKKSGQGADTQYF
. | TRBJ2-3 | . | TRBV7-2 | TGTGCCAGCAGCTTTCAGGGGGGTTCAGATACGCAGTATTTT | CASSFQGGSDTQYF
. | TRBJ2-3 | . | TRBV29-1 | TGCAGCGTGCTACTTAGCGTCGATACGCAGTATTTT | CSVLLSVDTQYF
. | TRBJ1-5 | . | TRBV28 | TGTGCCAGCAGTTTTATCCAGGGGTTCATCAGCAATCAGCCCCAGCATTTT | CASSFIQGFISNQPQHF
few | TRBJ2-1 | . | TRBV6-5 | TGTGCCAGCAGTTACGGAGTTTACAATGAGCAGTTCTTC | CASSYGVYNEQFF